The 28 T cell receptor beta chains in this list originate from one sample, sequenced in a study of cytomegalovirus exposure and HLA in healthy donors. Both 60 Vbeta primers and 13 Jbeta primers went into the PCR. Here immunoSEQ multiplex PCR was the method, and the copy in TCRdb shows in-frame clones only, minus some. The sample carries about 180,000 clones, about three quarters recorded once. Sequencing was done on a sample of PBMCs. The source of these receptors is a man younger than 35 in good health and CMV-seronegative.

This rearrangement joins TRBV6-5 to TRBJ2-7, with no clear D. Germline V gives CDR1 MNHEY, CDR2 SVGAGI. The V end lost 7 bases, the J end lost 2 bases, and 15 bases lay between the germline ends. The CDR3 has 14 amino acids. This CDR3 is CASTEATRAYEQYF. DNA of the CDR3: TGTGCCAGCACCGAGGCCACTCGTGCCTACGAGCAGTACTTC.

CDR3 bases: TGTGCCAGCAGTGCAGGGGATGGCTACACCTTC. It yields the protein CASSAGDGYTF. The chain has TRBV6-4 and TRBJ1-2; the D gene is possibly TRBD1 (6 bases). V lost 4 bases and J 6 bases, leaving 6 bases between the germline ends. Germline V lookup: CDR1 MRHNA, CDR2 SNTAGT. The CDR3 is 11 residues long.

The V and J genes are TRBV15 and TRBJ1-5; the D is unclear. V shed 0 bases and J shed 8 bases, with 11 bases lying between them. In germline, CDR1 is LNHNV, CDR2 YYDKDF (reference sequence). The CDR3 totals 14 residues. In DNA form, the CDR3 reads TGTGCCACCAGCAGAGATCTTGAGGGCAAGCCCCAGCATTTT. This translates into CATSRDLEGKPQHF.

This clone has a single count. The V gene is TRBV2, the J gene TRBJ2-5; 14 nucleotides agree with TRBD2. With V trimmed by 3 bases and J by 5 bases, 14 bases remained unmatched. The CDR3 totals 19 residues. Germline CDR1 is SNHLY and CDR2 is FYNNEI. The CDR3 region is CASSDLGLAGDGPLETQYF. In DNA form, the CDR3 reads TGTGCCAGCAGTGATCTGGGACTAGCGGGGGATGGGCCCCTGGAGACCCAGTACTTC.

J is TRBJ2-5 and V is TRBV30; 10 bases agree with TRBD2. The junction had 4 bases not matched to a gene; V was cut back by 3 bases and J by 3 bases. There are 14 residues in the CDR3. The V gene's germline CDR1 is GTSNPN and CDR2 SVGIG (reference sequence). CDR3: CAWSTSGIKETQYF. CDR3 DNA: TGTGCCTGGAGCACTAGCGGGATTAAAGAGACCCAGTACTTC.

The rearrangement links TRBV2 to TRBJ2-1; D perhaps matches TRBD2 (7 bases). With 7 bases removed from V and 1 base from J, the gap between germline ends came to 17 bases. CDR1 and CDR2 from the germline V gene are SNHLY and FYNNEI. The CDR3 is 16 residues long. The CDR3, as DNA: TGTGCCAGCATCAACGGGGGGCGCGTGTCCTACAATGAGCAGTTCTTC. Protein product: CASINGGRVSYNEQFF. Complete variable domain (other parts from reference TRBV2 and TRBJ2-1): EPEVTQTPSHQVTQMGQEVILRCVPISNHLYFYWYRQILGQKVEFLVSFYNNEISEKSEIFDDQFSVERPDGSNFTLKIRSTKLEDSAMYFCASINGGRVSYNEQFFGPGTRLTVL.

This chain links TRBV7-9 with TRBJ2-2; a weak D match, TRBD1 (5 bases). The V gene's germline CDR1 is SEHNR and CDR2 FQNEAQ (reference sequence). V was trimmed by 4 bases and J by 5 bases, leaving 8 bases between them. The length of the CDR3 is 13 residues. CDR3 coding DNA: TGTGCCAGCAGCTCCAGGGTTACCGGGGAGCTGTTTTTT. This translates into CASSSRVTGELFF.

CDR3 residues: CASSPRTGREQFF. DNA for the CDR3: TGTGCCAGCAGTCCAAGGACAGGTCGTGAGCAGTTCTTC. This chain uses TRBV27 with TRBJ2-1, with 7 nucleotides matching TRBD1. V lost 5 bases and J lost 9; bases outside the gene matches: 7. CDR1 is MNHEY, CDR2 SMNVEV, per germline (reference sequence). The CDR3 is 13 amino acids.

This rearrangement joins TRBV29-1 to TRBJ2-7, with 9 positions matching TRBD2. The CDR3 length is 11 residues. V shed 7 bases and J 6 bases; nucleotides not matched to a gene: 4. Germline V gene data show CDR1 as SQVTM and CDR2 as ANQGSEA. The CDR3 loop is CSAGTSSEQYF. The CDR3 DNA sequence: TGCAGCGCCGGGACTAGCTCCGAGCAGTACTTC.

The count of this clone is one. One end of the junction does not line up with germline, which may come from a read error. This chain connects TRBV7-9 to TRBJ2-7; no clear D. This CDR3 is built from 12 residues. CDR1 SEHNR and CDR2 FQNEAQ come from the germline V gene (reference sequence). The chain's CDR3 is CSSSASRNEQYF. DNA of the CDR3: TGTTCCAGCAGCGCTTCGAGGAACGAGCAGTACTTC.

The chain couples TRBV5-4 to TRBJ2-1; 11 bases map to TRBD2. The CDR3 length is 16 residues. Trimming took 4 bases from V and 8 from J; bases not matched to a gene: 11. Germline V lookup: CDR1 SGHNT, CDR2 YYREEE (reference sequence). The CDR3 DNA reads TGTGCCAGCAGCCCCCACCAGACTAGCGGGACCTATGAGCAGTTCTTC. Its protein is CASSPHQTSGTYEQFF.

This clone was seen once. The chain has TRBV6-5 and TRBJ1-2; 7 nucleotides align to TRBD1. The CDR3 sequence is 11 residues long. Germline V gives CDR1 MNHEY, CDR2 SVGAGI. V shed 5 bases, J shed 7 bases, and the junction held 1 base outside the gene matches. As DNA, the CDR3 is TGTGCCAGCAGTCAGGGGGGTGGCTACACCTTC. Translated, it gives CASSQGGGYTF.

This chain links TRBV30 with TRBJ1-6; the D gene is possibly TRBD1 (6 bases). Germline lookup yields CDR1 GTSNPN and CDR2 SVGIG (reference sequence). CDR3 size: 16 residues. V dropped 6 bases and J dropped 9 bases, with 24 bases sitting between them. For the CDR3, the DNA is TGTGCCTGTCCATCAACCGGGACAAAATCCGGTTCACCCCTCCACTTT. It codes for CACPSTGTKSGSPLHF.

The CDR3 sequence: CASSLIGVNYGYTF. DNA of the CDR3: TGTGCCAGCAGTTTGATCGGGGTTAACTATGGCTACACCTTC. The genes are TRBV28 and TRBJ1-2; D unresolved. Germline CDR1 reads MDHEN; CDR2 reads SYDVKM. V lost 3 bases and J lost 1, with 9 bases in between. This CDR3 has 14 residues.

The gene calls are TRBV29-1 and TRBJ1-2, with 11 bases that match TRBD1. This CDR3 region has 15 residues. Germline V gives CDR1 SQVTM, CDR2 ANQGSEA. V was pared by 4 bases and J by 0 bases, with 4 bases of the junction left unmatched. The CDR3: CSVVDRGLSNYGYTF. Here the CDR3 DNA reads TGCAGCGTTGTGGACAGGGGGCTTTCTAACTATGGCTACACCTTC.

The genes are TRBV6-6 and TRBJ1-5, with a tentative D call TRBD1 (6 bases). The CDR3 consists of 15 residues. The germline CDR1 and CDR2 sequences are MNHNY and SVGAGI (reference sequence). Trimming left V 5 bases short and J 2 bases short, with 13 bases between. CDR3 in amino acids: CASSQRTVGNQPQHF. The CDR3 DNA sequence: TGTGCCAGCAGTCAGCGGACAGTGGGCAATCAGCCCCAGCATTTT.

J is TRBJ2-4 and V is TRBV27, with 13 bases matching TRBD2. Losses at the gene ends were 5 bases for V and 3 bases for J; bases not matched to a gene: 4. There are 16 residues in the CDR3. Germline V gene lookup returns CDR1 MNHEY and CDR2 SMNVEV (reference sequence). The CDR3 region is CASSGLAGENKNIQYF. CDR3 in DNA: TGTGCCAGCAGTGGACTAGCGGGAGAGAACAAAAACATTCAGTACTTC.

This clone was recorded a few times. CDR3 protein: CASSVDRSSGSYTDTQYF. Written as DNA, the CDR3 is TGTGCCAGCAGCGTAGACCGTTCTAGCGGGAGTTACACAGATACGCAGTATTTT. The rearrangement uses TRBV9 and TRBJ2-3, with 10 positions matching TRBD2. Trimming cost V 0 bases and J 2 bases; bases outside gene matches: 9. This CDR3 spans 18 amino acids. Germline CDR1 reads SGDLS; CDR2 reads YYNGEE. The full variable domain, its missing parts supplied by reference TRBV9 and TRBJ2-3, is DSGVTQTPKHLITATGQRVTLRCSPRSGDLSVYWYQQSLDQGLQFLIQYYNGEERAKGNILERFSAQQFPDLHSELNLSSLELGDSALYFCASSVDRSSGSYTDTQYFGPGTRLTVL.

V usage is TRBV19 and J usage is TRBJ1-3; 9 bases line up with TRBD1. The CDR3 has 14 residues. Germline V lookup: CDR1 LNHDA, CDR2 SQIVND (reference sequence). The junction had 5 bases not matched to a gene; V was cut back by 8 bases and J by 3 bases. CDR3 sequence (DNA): TGTGCCAGTTCGGACAGGGGATTTGGAAACACCATATATTTT. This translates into CASSDRGFGNTIYF. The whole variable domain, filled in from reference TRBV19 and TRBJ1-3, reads DGGITQSPKYLFRKEGQNVTLSCEQNLNHDAMYWYRQDPGQGLRLIYYSQIVNDFQKGDIAEGYSVSREKKESFPLTVTSAQKNPTAFYLCASSDRGFGNTIYFGEGSWLTVV.

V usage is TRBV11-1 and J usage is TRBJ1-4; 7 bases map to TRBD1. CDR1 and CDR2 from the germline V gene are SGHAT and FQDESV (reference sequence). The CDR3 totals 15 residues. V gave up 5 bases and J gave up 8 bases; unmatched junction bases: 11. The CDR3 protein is CASSRRDRVGEKLFF. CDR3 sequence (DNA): TGTGCCAGCAGCCGACGAGACAGGGTGGGAGAAAAACTGTTTTTT.

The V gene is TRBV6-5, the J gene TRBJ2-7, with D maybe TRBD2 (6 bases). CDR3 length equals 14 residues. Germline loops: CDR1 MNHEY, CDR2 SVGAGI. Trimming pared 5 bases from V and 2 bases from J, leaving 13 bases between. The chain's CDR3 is CASSPSGPTYEQYF. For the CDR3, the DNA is TGTGCCAGCAGTCCAAGCGGGCCCACCTACGAGCAGTACTTC.

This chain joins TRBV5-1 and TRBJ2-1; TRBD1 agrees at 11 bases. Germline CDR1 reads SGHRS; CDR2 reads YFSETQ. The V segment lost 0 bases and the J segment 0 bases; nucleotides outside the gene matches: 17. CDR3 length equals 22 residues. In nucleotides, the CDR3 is TGCGCCAGCAGCTTGGTTTTGCGGACAGGGGGCGCGAAGGTAAGCTCCTACAATGAGCAGTTCTTC. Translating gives CASSLVLRTGGAKVSSYNEQFF.

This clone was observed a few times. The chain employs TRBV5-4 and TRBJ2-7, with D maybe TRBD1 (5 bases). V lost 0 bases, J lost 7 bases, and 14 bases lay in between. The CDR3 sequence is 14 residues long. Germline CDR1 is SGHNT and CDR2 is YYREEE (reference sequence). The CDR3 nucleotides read TGTGCCAGCAGCTTGGAAGGGGCGCCTGTAGAGCAGTACTTC. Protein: CASSLEGAPVEQYF.

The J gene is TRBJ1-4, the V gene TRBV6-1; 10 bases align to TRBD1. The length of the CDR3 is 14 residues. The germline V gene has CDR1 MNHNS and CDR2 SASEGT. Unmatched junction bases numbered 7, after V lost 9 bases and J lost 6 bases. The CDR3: CASKTGGAYEKLFF. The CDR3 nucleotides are TGTGCCAGTAAGACAGGGGGCGCATATGAAAAACTGTTTTTT.

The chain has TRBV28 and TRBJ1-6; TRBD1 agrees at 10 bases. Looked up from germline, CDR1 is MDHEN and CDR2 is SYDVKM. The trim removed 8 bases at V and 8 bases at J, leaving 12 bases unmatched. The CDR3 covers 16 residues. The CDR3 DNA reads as TGTGCCAGCGCTACCCCTGGACAGGGGGTCGATTCACCCCTCCACTTT. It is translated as CASATPGQGVDSPLHF.

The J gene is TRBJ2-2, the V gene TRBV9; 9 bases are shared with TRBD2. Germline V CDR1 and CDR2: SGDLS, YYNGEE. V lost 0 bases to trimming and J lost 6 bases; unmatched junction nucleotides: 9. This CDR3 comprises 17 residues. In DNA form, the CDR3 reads TGTGCCAGCAGCGTAGCTAGTGGCGGGGGGGGCCCCGGGGAGCTGTTTTTT. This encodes CASSVASGGGGPGELFF.

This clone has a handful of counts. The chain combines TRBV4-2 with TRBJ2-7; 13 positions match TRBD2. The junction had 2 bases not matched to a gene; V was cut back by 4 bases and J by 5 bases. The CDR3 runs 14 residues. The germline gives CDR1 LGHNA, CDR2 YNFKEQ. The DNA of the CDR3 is TGTGCCAGCAGCCCGGGACTAGCGGGAAACGAGCAGTACTTC. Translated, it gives CASSPGLAGNEQYF.

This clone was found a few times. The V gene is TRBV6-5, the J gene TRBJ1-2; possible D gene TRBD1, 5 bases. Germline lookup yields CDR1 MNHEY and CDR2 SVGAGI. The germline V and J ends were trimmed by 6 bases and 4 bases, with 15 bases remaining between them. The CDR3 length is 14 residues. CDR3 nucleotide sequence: TGTGCCAGCAGCGCGGGGACTGCTCGCTATGGCTACACCTTC. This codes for CASSAGTARYGYTF.